Ten or more counts support the clone carrying this TCR beta chain. The data belong to a study of early T cells in non-severe SARS-CoV-2 infection. Background on the study: Unsorted whole blood bulk RNA was sequenced, with unpaired chains.

The V segment lost 5 bases and the J segment 6 bases; nucleotides outside the gene matches: 10. CDR1 is SGHTA and CDR2 is FQGTGA in the germline V gene. This CDR3 is 15 amino acids long. Unique molecular identifiers were affixed to single, distinct cDNA molecules. From the 5' RACE reads, TCRdb called clonotypes with MiXCR, one entry per CDR3 protein. The table records roughly 72,000 distinct CDR3 sequences, 9.5% to 15% of them present only once. V usage is TRBV7-3 and J usage is TRBJ2-1; TRBD2 agrees at 7 bases. This sequence originates from an adult who was a healthcare worker with PCR-confirmed SARS-CoV-2 infection or an uninfected control (not recorded which). The sample was whole blood, taken at baseline. The DNA for the CDR3 is TGTGCCAGCAGCCAGGCGGGGGAGATAAGCAATGAGCAGTTCTTC. This sequence encodes CASSQAGEISNEQFF.